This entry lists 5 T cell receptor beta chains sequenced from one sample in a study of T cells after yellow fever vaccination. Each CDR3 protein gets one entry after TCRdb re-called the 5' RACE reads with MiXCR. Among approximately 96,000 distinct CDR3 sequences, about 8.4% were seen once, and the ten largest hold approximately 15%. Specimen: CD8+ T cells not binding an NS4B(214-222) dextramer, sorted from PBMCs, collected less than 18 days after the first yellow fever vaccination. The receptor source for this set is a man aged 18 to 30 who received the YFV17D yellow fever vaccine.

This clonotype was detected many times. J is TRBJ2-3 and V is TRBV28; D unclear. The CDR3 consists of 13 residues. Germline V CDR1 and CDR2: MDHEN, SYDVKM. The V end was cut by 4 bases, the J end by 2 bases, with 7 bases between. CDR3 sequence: CASSSPYTDTQYF. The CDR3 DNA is TGTGCCAGCAGTTCACCCTACACAGATACGCAGTATTTT.

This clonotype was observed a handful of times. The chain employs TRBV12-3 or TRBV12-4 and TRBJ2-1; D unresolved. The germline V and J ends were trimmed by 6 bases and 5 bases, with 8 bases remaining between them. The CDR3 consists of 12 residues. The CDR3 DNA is TGTGCCAGCAGGATACAGAACAATGAGCAGTTCTTC. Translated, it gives CASRIQNNEQFF.

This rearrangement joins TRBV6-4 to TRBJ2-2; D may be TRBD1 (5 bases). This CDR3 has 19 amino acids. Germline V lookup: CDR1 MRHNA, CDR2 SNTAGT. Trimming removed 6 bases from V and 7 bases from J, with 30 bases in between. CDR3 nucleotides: TGTGCCAGCAGCCTCGGAGATGATCTGGGGCCGAACGATCACGGGGAGCTGTTTTTT. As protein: CASSLGDDLGPNDHGELFF.

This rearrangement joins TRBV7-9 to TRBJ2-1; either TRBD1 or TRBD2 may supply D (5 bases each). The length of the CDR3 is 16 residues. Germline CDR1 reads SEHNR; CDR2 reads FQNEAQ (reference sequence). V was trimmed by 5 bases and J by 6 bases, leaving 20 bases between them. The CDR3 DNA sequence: TGTGCCAGCAGCCTAACTACCGGGGCTAGGGGCAATGAGCAGTTCTTC. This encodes CASSLTTGARGNEQFF. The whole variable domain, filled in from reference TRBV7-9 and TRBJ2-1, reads DTGVSQNPRHKITKRGQNVTFRCDPISEHNRLYWYRQTLGQGPEFLTYFQNEAQLEKSRLLSDRFSAERPKGSFSTLEIQRTEQGDSAMYLCASSLTTGARGNEQFFGPGTRLTVL.

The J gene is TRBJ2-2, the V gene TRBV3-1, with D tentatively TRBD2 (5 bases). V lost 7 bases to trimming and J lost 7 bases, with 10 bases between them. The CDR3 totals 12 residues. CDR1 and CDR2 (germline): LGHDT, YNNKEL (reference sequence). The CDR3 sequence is CASTEAGGELFF. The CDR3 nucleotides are TGTGCCAGCACCGAGGCGGGCGGGGAGCTGTTTTTT.